The 20 T cell receptor beta chains below were found in one sample sequenced in a study of T cells in Graves' hyperthyroidism and ophthalmopathy. What was amplified from RNA transcripts were TCR beta CDR3 regions. Using the HTBI primer set, a first-round RT-PCR was run on the TCR CDR3. TCRdb passed the multiplex PCR reads through MiXCR, listing each CDR3 protein once. The table shows 550,000 to 850,000 distinct CDR3 sequences, with 15% to 20% occurring only once. The sequencing sample was made of blood. Receptors were obtained from a woman between 45 and 60 years old with Graves' hyperthyroidism that later progressed to Graves' ophthalmopathy.

Ten or more counts support this clonotype. The chain has TRBV11-2 and TRBJ1-4; D unresolved. Per germline, CDR1 SGHAT and CDR2 FQNNGV. This CDR3 contains 14 residues. The V and J ends lost 3 bases and 1 base respectively, with 6 bases between them. DNA of the CDR3: TGTGCCAGCAGCTTGCGGGGAACTAATGAAAAACTGTTTTTT. Its translation is CASSLRGTNEKLFF. Looking up the rest from reference TRBV11-2 and TRBJ1-4 gives the full variable domain: EAGVAQSPRYKIIEKRQSVAFWCNPISGHATLYWYQQILGQGPKLLIQFQNNGVVDDSQLPKDRFSAERLKGVDSTLKIQPAKLEDSAVYLCASSLRGTNEKLFFGSGTQLSVL.

This clonotype was detected many times. V and J are TRBV5-1 and TRBJ1-1; TRBD1 matches at 9 bases. The CDR3 covers 17 residues. Germline CDR1 SGHRS, CDR2 YFSETQ. After removal of 4 bases from V and 0 bases from J, the junction contained 10 bases not matched to a gene. The CDR3 reads CASSRGQGTYLNTEAFF. In nucleotides, the CDR3 is TGCGCCAGCAGCCGAGGACAGGGGACCTATTTGAACACTGAAGCTTTCTTT.

The table lists this clonotype with a few counts. This chain joins TRBV29-1 and TRBJ2-7; maybe TRBD2 (6 bases). Between the trimmed V and J ends, which lost 5 bases and 5 bases, there was a span of 10 bases. Germline assignment: CDR1 SQVTM and CDR2 ANQGSEA. The CDR3 runs 11 residues. This chain's CDR3 is CSVRLVHEQYF. In DNA form, the CDR3 reads TGCAGCGTTCGACTAGTGCACGAGCAGTACTTC.

This clonotype was detected many times. The chain joins TRBV3-1 to TRBJ1-2, with D uncertain. Germline V CDR1 and CDR2: LGHDT, YNNKEL (reference sequence). This CDR3 has 13 amino acids. V shed 2 bases and J shed 5 bases, with 9 bases lying between them. CDR3 DNA: TGTGCCAGCAGCCAACCCCGGGGATATGGCTACACCTTC. It yields the protein CASSQPRGYGYTF.

The rearrangement joins TRBV3-1 to TRBJ2-7; weak D call: TRBD1 (5 bases). The CDR3 is 13 residues long. With 2 bases removed from V and 3 bases from J, the gap between germline ends came to 8 bases. Germline values: CDR1 LGHDT, CDR2 YNNKEL (reference sequence). CDR3 sequence: CASSQRQFYEQYF. CDR3 sequence (DNA): TGTGCCAGCAGCCAAAGACAGTTCTACGAGCAGTACTTC.

This clonotype was detected a few times. CDR3 sequence (DNA): TGTGCCAGCAGCGTAGGAGACAGGGGAACGGCAGATACGCAGTATTTT. Translation gives CASSVGDRGTADTQYF. The chain has TRBV9 and TRBJ2-3, with 8 positions matching TRBD1. J was trimmed by 4 bases and V by 0 bases; bases with no gene match: 7. CDR3 length equals 16 residues. CDR1 is SGDLS and CDR2 is YYNGEE in the germline V gene.

This clonotype was counted many times. The chain joins TRBV18 to TRBJ1-1, with D unclear. There are 15 residues in the CDR3. Germline loops: CDR1 KGHSH, CDR2 LQKENI. V was clipped by 5 bases and J by 0 bases, with 13 bases between them. The CDR3 loop is CASSVAAKLNTEAFF. CDR3 DNA sequence: TGTGCCAGCTCAGTAGCGGCCAAATTGAACACTGAAGCTTTCTTT.

This clonotype was observed once. The chain has TRBV28 and TRBJ2-5; D gene ambiguous. Germline lookup yields CDR1 MDHEN and CDR2 SYDVKM. The CDR3 sequence is 12 residues long. The germline V and J ends were trimmed by 2 bases and 10 bases, with 11 bases remaining between them. This chain's CDR3 is CASSLDLEVQYF. CDR3 sequence (DNA): TGTGCCAGCAGTTTAGACCTAGAGGTCCAGTACTTC.

This clonotype has only a few counts. The chain uses TRBV20-1 and TRBJ1-2, with TRBD1 matching over 10 bases. Losses at the gene ends were 0 bases for V and 6 bases for J; bases not matched to a gene: 7. This CDR3 is built from 15 residues. CDR1 and CDR2 from the germline V gene are DFQATT and SNEGSKA (reference sequence). The CDR3 DNA follows: TGCAGTGCTAGAGATACCCCGGGACAGGGGAATGGCTACACCTTC. It yields the protein CSARDTPGQGNGYTF.

This clonotype has a handful of counts. This CDR3 is CASREPGLYYGYTF. The DNA for the CDR3 is TGTGCCAGCAGAGAACCGGGACTTTACTATGGCTACACCTTC. V gene TRBV6-1 combines with J gene TRBJ1-2; D possibly corresponds to TRBD1 (5 bases). V lost 6 bases to trimming and J lost 3 bases, with 14 bases between them. This CDR3 contains 14 residues. Germline V gene data show CDR1 as MNHNS and CDR2 as SASEGT.

This clonotype was detected many times. This rearrangement joins TRBV5-1 to TRBJ1-6; no definite D call. The germline CDR1 and CDR2 sequences are SGHRS and YFSETQ. The CDR3 extends over 15 amino acids. V was cut by 1 base and J by 5 bases, with 10 bases left in between. CDR3 amino acids: CASSLRATNNSPLHF. DNA of the CDR3: TGCGCCAGCAGCTTGAGGGCGACGAATAATTCACCCCTCCACTTT.

The count of this clonotype is one. V is TRBV5-6 and J is TRBJ1-1, with D unclear. Trimming stripped 5 bases from V and 9 bases from J, with 17 bases between. The CDR3 consists of 13 residues. The germline V gene has CDR1 SGHDT and CDR2 YYEEEE. The CDR3 sequence: CASRLGISQKAFF. The CDR3 DNA reads TGTGCCAGCAGATTAGGAATATCACAGAAAGCTTTCTTT.

This clonotype occurred many times. The rearrangement links TRBV3-1 to TRBJ2-3, with 9 bases aligning to TRBD2. Per germline, CDR1 LGHDT and CDR2 YNNKEL (reference sequence). The CDR3 spans 17 residues. The J segment lost 3 bases and the V segment lost 0 bases, leaving 7 bases of the junction unmatched. Written as DNA, the CDR3 is TGTGCCAGCAGCCAAGAGGGACTAGCTAGGTTGACAGATACGCAGTATTTT. As protein: CASSQEGLARLTDTQYF.

This clonotype occurred a few times. This chain connects TRBV18 to TRBJ2-3; 8 bases agree with TRBD2. Germline V gene data show CDR1 as KGHSH and CDR2 as LQKENI. V lost 1 base, J lost 1 base, and 1 base stayed unmatched. The CDR3 spans 15 residues. The CDR3 spells CASSPRTSRTDTQYF. The CDR3 nucleotides read TGTGCCAGCTCACCACGGACTAGCCGCACAGATACGCAGTATTTT.

This rearrangement joins TRBV6-6 to TRBJ2-7, with 10 nucleotides matching TRBD1. The germline gives CDR1 MNHNY, CDR2 SVGAGI (reference sequence). The CDR3 spans 15 residues. J gave up 5 bases and V 2 bases, and 6 bases lay outside the gene matches. CDR3 amino acids: CASSYPGQGVNEQYF. CDR3 sequence (DNA): TGTGCCAGCAGTTACCCTGGACAGGGGGTCAACGAGCAGTACTTC.

Only a few counts were recorded for this clonotype. The V gene is TRBV7-8, the J gene TRBJ1-5, with D perhaps matching TRBD1 (5 bases). This CDR3 comprises 17 residues. Trimming cost V 5 bases and J 0 bases, with 17 bases left between them. Germline CDR1 reads SGHVS; CDR2 reads FQNEAQ. CDR3 nucleotides: TGTGCCAGCAGCACCAGGCCGGGACTATATAGCAATCAGCCCCAGCATTTT. Residues: CASSTRPGLYSNQPQHF.

This clonotype came up once. This CDR3 fails to terminate in the conserved phenylalanine or tryptophan, so it likely reflects a read error. This chain links TRBV7-9 with TRBJ1-2, with D unresolved. The CDR3 runs 14 residues. Germline V CDR1 and CDR2: SEHNR, FQNEAQ (reference sequence). Trimming shortened V by 2 bases and J by 3 bases, and 10 bases separated the two germline ends. CDR3 amino acids: CASSLNQVDYGYTL. In DNA, the CDR3 is TGTGCCAGCAGCTTAAACCAGGTGGACTATGGCTACACCCTC.

The V gene is TRBV15, the J gene TRBJ2-6; TRBD1 or TRBD2 may be the D gene (5 bases each). Trimming removed 5 bases at V and 1 base at J, with 12 bases between. This CDR3 is 16 amino acids long. Germline CDR1 and CDR2: LNHNV and YYDKDF (reference sequence). CDR3 protein: CATSEGIGSGANVLTF. The CDR3 DNA sequence: TGTGCCACCAGCGAGGGGATAGGATCTGGGGCCAACGTCCTGACTTTC.

There are a few counts of this clonotype. The CDR3 DNA sequence: TGTGCTAGTGGTTTCGTCGTCAGGGCGGCTGGAAACACCATATATTTT. Protein sequence: CASGFVVRAAGNTIYF. The chain has TRBV12-5 and TRBJ1-3, with a tentative D call TRBD1 (5 bases). V shed 3 bases and J shed 2 bases, with 14 bases lying between them. The CDR3 sequence is 16 residues long. CDR1 LGHNT and CDR2 FRNRAP come from the germline V gene.

The table lists this clonotype with many counts. This chain's CDR3 is CASSRGVPNEKLFF. CDR3 coding DNA: TGTGCCAGCTCTCGGGGAGTTCCTAATGAAAAACTGTTTTTT. This chain uses TRBV18 with TRBJ1-4; unclear D gene. Germline V gene data show CDR1 as KGHSH and CDR2 as LQKENI. Trimming shortened V by 6 bases and J by 3 bases, and 11 bases separated the two germline ends. CDR3 length: 14 amino acids.